Sequencing of this TCR beta chain was carried out in a study of cytomegalovirus exposure and HLA in healthy donors. Looking at the study overall: Drawn from HLA-typed donors, tens of millions of unique TCRs were held in an early data release.

A note on this clone: The antigen remains unidentified.

The study's findings and limits: Later, TCR association rates were found to vary by HLA locus, highest for DRB1 and lowest for HLA-C. Researchers reported from a later analysis that most CMV-associated TCR beta chains appeared HLA-restricted. Data from an earlier analysis indicated that most TCR beta V segments were productive either about 90% or about 30% of the time.

PCR primers comprised 60 Vbeta and 13 Jbeta primers. The repertoire was sequenced with immunoSEQ multiplex PCR; TCRdb's copy has only in-frame clones and lacks some. The sample lists over 90,000 clones, around 77% occurring once. This CDR3 spans 17 amino acids. Per germline, CDR1 SGHTS and CDR2 YDEGEE. V lost 0 bases and J lost 2, with 15 bases in between. This chain uses TRBV5-8 with TRBJ2-1; tentative D call: TRBD2 (6 bases). This clonotype was obtained from a woman aged 55 to 70 in good health and CMV-seropositive. Sequencing input: PBMCs. The CDR3 DNA reads TGTGCCAGCAGCTTGGGTGGGGACTTTAACCCCTACAATGAGCAGTTCTTC. This encodes CASSLGGDFNPYNEQFF.